A selection of T cell receptor beta chains follows, all from one sample in a study of T-cell memory formation after mild COVID-19. TCRdb itself ran the 5' RACE reads through MiXCR, one entry per CDR3 protein. The sample yields hundreds of thousands of distinct CDR3 sequences, 7.5% to 9.5% seen once. The source material was PBMCs or a T cell subset sorted from them (not recorded which). These receptors all stem from a man younger than 30 who had mild COVID-19 (a few samples of this study predate the infection). Cell type and time point are not known. CDR3s include the opening cysteine and the closing phenylalanine or tryptophan. Each record gives: CDR3 DNA, CDR3 protein, CDR3 length, J gene, D gene, V gene, clone size. A D gene is named only where the DNA matches it firmly. Size is omitted from some rows. Given values are once, few, many or a class for expanded clones.

cdr3_nt: TGCGCCAGCAGCTTGGGCAGGGGGGGCTACACCTTC
cdr3_aa: CASSLGRGGYTF
cdr3_length: 12
j_call: TRBJ1-2
d_call: TRBD1
v_call: TRBV5-1
clone_size: NA

cdr3_nt: TGTGCCAGCGGAGCGGGGGGCCACAATGAGCAGTTCTTC
cdr3_aa: CASGAGGHNEQFF
cdr3_length: 13
j_call: TRBJ2-1
d_call: TRBD2
v_call: TRBV6-5
clone_size: NA

cdr3_nt: TGCAGTGCTAGAGGACTAGCGGGGGCCTTAGGCGTTGGCGAGCAGTACTTC
cdr3_aa: CSARGLAGALGVGEQYF
cdr3_length: 17
j_call: TRBJ2-7
d_call: TRBD2
v_call: TRBV20-1
clone_size: many

cdr3_nt: TGCGCCAGTTCACGGGACAGGAGCTCCTACGAGCAGTACTTC
cdr3_aa: CASSRDRSSYEQYF
cdr3_length: 14
j_call: TRBJ2-7
d_call: TRBD1
v_call: TRBV5-1
clone_size: NA

cdr3_nt: TGCGCCAGCAGCCAAGGTCGGCTAGCGGGGGCCAAAAACATTCAGTACTTC
cdr3_aa: CASSQGRLAGAKNIQYF
cdr3_length: 17
j_call: TRBJ2-4
d_call: TRBD2
v_call: TRBV4-1
clone_size: many

cdr3_nt: TGTGCCAGCAGCTTAGCGCCCTATCCCTACGAGCAGTACTTC
cdr3_aa: CASSLAPYPYEQYF
cdr3_length: 14
j_call: TRBJ2-7
d_call: NA
v_call: TRBV7-2
clone_size: many

cdr3_nt: TGTGCCAGCAGATCCGGGACTAGCAAGGCAGATACGCAGTATTTT
cdr3_aa: CASRSGTSKADTQYF
cdr3_length: 15
j_call: TRBJ2-3
d_call: TRBD2
v_call: TRBV27
clone_size: NA

cdr3_nt: TGTGCCACCGAGGGGAATGAGCAGTTCTTC
cdr3_aa: CATEGNEQFF
cdr3_length: 10
j_call: TRBJ2-1
d_call: NA
v_call: TRBV6-6
clone_size: many

cdr3_nt: TGTGCCAGTAGTATCCTCCCGGCGCCCCAGCATTTT
cdr3_aa: CASSILPAPQHF
cdr3_length: 12
j_call: TRBJ1-5
d_call: NA
v_call: TRBV19
clone_size: NA

cdr3_nt: TGCAGCGTTGAAGATGGAACTAGCGGGCTATACAATGAGCAGTTCTTC
cdr3_aa: CSVEDGTSGLYNEQFF
cdr3_length: 16
j_call: TRBJ2-1
d_call: TRBD2
v_call: TRBV29-1
clone_size: NA

cdr3_nt: TGTGCCACCTCGGACAGTTTGATCACAGATACGCAGTATTTT
cdr3_aa: CATSDSLITDTQYF
cdr3_length: 14
j_call: TRBJ2-3
d_call: NA
v_call: TRBV24-1
clone_size: few

cdr3_nt: TGTGCCAGCAGCTGGACAGGGTTAACTGAAGCTTTCTTT
cdr3_aa: CASSWTGLTEAFF
cdr3_length: 13
j_call: TRBJ1-1
d_call: TRBD1
v_call: TRBV7-9
clone_size: many

cdr3_nt: TGTGCCAGCAGCTTAGTAGCGGGGGGGTATGGTGAGCAGTTCTTC
cdr3_aa: CASSLVAGGYGEQFF
cdr3_length: 15
j_call: TRBJ2-1
d_call: TRBD2
v_call: TRBV7-2
clone_size: many

cdr3_nt: TGTGCCAGCAGACCGGGGGGGAGGAATGAGCAGTTCTTC
cdr3_aa: CASRPGGRNEQFF
cdr3_length: 13
j_call: TRBJ2-1
d_call: TRBD2
v_call: TRBV3-1
clone_size: NA

cdr3_nt: TGCGCCAGCAGCCAAGACGGAGTAGCGGGCAATGAGCAGTTCTTC
cdr3_aa: CASSQDGVAGNEQFF
cdr3_length: 15
j_call: TRBJ2-1
d_call: TRBD2
v_call: TRBV4-1
clone_size: few

cdr3_nt: TGTGCCAGCAGCACTAAACTAGCGGGGGCCCACAATGAGCAGTTCTTC
cdr3_aa: CASSTKLAGAHNEQFF
cdr3_length: 16
j_call: TRBJ2-1
d_call: TRBD2
v_call: TRBV9
clone_size: few

cdr3_nt: TGTGCCAGCAGTTACTCGACAGGGGATAATTCACCCCTCCACTTT
cdr3_aa: CASSYSTGDNSPLHF
cdr3_length: 15
j_call: TRBJ1-6
d_call: TRBD1
v_call: TRBV6-5
clone_size: few

cdr3_nt: TGTGCCAGCAGCTTACAGGGATTGTCCTACGAGCAGTACTTC
cdr3_aa: CASSLQGLSYEQYF
cdr3_length: 14
j_call: TRBJ2-7
d_call: NA
v_call: TRBV12-3/TRBV12-4
clone_size: NA

cdr3_nt: TGTGCCAGCAGCCTAATATCTGAAAAACTGTTTTTT
cdr3_aa: CASSLISEKLFF
cdr3_length: 12
j_call: TRBJ1-4
d_call: NA
v_call: TRBV3-1
clone_size: few

cdr3_nt: TGTGCCAGCAGCCTGACAGTGAACGAGCAGTACTTC
cdr3_aa: CASSLTVNEQYF
cdr3_length: 12
j_call: TRBJ2-7
d_call: NA
v_call: TRBV2
clone_size: many

cdr3_nt: TGTGCCAGCAGCATCGACAGACCGAACACTGAAGCTTTCTTT
cdr3_aa: CASSIDRPNTEAFF
cdr3_length: 14
j_call: TRBJ1-1
d_call: NA
v_call: TRBV5-4
clone_size: NA

cdr3_nt: TGCGGGGGGGAAGGTTCAGCTTTCTTT
cdr3_aa: CGGEGSAFF
cdr3_length: 9
j_call: TRBJ1-1
d_call: NA
v_call: TRBV20-1
clone_size: few

cdr3_nt: TGTGCCAGCAGTGAATTTACCGGGGAGCTGTTTTTT
cdr3_aa: CASSEFTGELFF
cdr3_length: 12
j_call: TRBJ2-2
d_call: NA
v_call: TRBV2
clone_size: few

cdr3_nt: TGTGCCAGCAGCCTTAGAGGGGGATTCGATCAGTACTTC
cdr3_aa: CASSLRGGFDQYF
cdr3_length: 13
j_call: TRBJ2-4
d_call: NA
v_call: TRBV3-1
clone_size: few

cdr3_nt: TGTGCCGGGTCGGACGGCACCGGGGAGCTGTTTTTT
cdr3_aa: CAGSDGTGELFF
cdr3_length: 12
j_call: TRBJ2-2
d_call: NA
v_call: TRBV7-9
clone_size: NA

cdr3_nt: TGTGCCAGCAGCCGACCAGCCCATACCCAGTACTTC
cdr3_aa: CASSRPAHTQYF
cdr3_length: 12
j_call: TRBJ2-5
d_call: NA
v_call: TRBV7-8
clone_size: NA

cdr3_nt: TGCAGTGCTAGGGGCCCGGGACTCACCTACGAGCAGTACTTC
cdr3_aa: CSARGPGLTYEQYF
cdr3_length: 14
j_call: TRBJ2-7
d_call: NA
v_call: TRBV20-1
clone_size: few

cdr3_nt: TGTGCCAGCAGCGTAGAACAGGAGGGTTCACCCCTCCACTTT
cdr3_aa: CASSVEQEGSPLHF
cdr3_length: 14
j_call: TRBJ1-6
d_call: NA
v_call: TRBV9
clone_size: many

cdr3_nt: TGTGCCAGCAGTTTATCGGGGTACCAGCCCCAGCATTTT
cdr3_aa: CASSLSGYQPQHF
cdr3_length: 13
j_call: TRBJ1-5
d_call: NA
v_call: TRBV27
clone_size: few

cdr3_nt: TGTGCCAGCAGTTACTTGGGATATAGCAATCAGCCCCAGCATTTT
cdr3_aa: CASSYLGYSNQPQHF
cdr3_length: 15
j_call: TRBJ1-5
d_call: NA
v_call: TRBV6-2/TRBV6-3
clone_size: few

cdr3_nt: TGTGCCAGCAGCCCTATGAGGGGCTACCAAGAGACCCAGTACTTC
cdr3_aa: CASSPMRGYQETQYF
cdr3_length: 15
j_call: TRBJ2-5
d_call: NA
v_call: TRBV12-3/TRBV12-4
clone_size: many

cdr3_nt: TGTGCCAGCAGCGGGTTGGGGGCTGAAAAACTGTTTTTT
cdr3_aa: CASSGLGAEKLFF
cdr3_length: 13
j_call: TRBJ1-4
d_call: NA
v_call: TRBV9
clone_size: NA

cdr3_nt: TGTGCCAGCAGCTCCAGCCTAGCCCCTTACAATGAGCAGTTCTTC
cdr3_aa: CASSSSLAPYNEQFF
cdr3_length: 15
j_call: TRBJ2-1
d_call: NA
v_call: TRBV9
clone_size: NA

cdr3_nt: TGTGCCAGTACTGGGACTAGCGGCACAGATACGCAGTATTTT
cdr3_aa: CASTGTSGTDTQYF
cdr3_length: 14
j_call: TRBJ2-3
d_call: TRBD2
v_call: TRBV2
clone_size: NA

cdr3_nt: TGCGCCAGCAGCCACCCTGCCAGGACTTCTGGGAAACTGTTTTTT
cdr3_aa: CASSHPARTSGKLFF
cdr3_length: 15
j_call: TRBJ1-4
d_call: NA
v_call: TRBV4-1
clone_size: NA

cdr3_nt: TGTGCCAGCAGTACACTGGACTTTGCGGCCCAGTACTTC
cdr3_aa: CASSTLDFAAQYF
cdr3_length: 13
j_call: TRBJ2-5
d_call: NA
v_call: TRBV12-3/TRBV12-4
clone_size: NA

cdr3_nt: TGTGCCAGCAGCTTAACCGACAGGGCTGCGGGCTACACCTTC
cdr3_aa: CASSLTDRAAGYTF
cdr3_length: 14
j_call: TRBJ1-2
d_call: TRBD1
v_call: TRBV5-6
clone_size: many

cdr3_nt: TGTGCCAGCAGCTTCGCCTCTGGAAACACCATATATTTT
cdr3_aa: CASSFASGNTIYF
cdr3_length: 13
j_call: TRBJ1-3
d_call: NA
v_call: TRBV7-9
clone_size: few

cdr3_nt: TGCGCCAGCAGCCGGTCCGAGGGTGTTGGAAAACTGTTTTTT
cdr3_aa: CASSRSEGVGKLFF
cdr3_length: 14
j_call: TRBJ1-4
d_call: NA
v_call: TRBV4-1
clone_size: few

cdr3_nt: TGTGCCAGCAGCCCGGCGGTAGCAGATACGCAGTATTTT
cdr3_aa: CASSPAVADTQYF
cdr3_length: 13
j_call: TRBJ2-3
d_call: NA
v_call: TRBV7-2
clone_size: NA

cdr3_nt: TGTGCCAGCAGCTCGGGACAGGGGAGCGCCAATCAGCCCCAGCATTTT
cdr3_aa: CASSSGQGSANQPQHF
cdr3_length: 16
j_call: TRBJ1-5
d_call: TRBD1
v_call: TRBV7-2
clone_size: NA

cdr3_nt: TGTGCCTGGAGTGTCGATCGGGGCTACACCTTC
cdr3_aa: CAWSVDRGYTF
cdr3_length: 11
j_call: TRBJ1-2
d_call: NA
v_call: TRBV30
clone_size: NA

cdr3_nt: TGTGCCAGCAGTTTTTATGGGCAGACCCAGTACTTC
cdr3_aa: CASSFYGQTQYF
cdr3_length: 12
j_call: TRBJ2-5
d_call: NA
v_call: TRBV28
clone_size: NA

cdr3_nt: TGTGCCAGCAGTTTCATTGGCGGGGCGGCCTACAATGAGCAGTTCTTC
cdr3_aa: CASSFIGGAAYNEQFF
cdr3_length: 16
j_call: TRBJ2-1
d_call: NA
v_call: TRBV28
clone_size: few

cdr3_nt: TGTGCCAGCTCACCGACCCGTAGCGGACCCACAGATACGCAGTATTTT
cdr3_aa: CASSPTRSGPTDTQYF
cdr3_length: 16
j_call: TRBJ2-3
d_call: NA
v_call: TRBV18
clone_size: few

cdr3_nt: TGTGCCAGCAGCCCGCGGACAGGGACAGCCAAAAACATTCAGTACTTC
cdr3_aa: CASSPRTGTAKNIQYF
cdr3_length: 16
j_call: TRBJ2-4
d_call: TRBD1
v_call: TRBV9
clone_size: NA

cdr3_nt: TGTGCCAGCAGCTTAGTTAGCGGGACTGAAGCTTTCTTT
cdr3_aa: CASSLVSGTEAFF
cdr3_length: 13
j_call: TRBJ1-1
d_call: NA
v_call: TRBV7-2
clone_size: few

cdr3_nt: TGCGCCAGCAGCCAAGGGGGGGGACGTCAAGAGACCCAGTACTTC
cdr3_aa: CASSQGGGRQETQYF
cdr3_length: 15
j_call: TRBJ2-5
d_call: TRBD2
v_call: TRBV4-1
clone_size: few

cdr3_nt: TGCAGTGCTCGGGGACAAGCAGCCAAAAACATTCAGTACTTC
cdr3_aa: CSARGQAAKNIQYF
cdr3_length: 14
j_call: TRBJ2-4
d_call: NA
v_call: TRBV20-1
clone_size: NA

cdr3_nt: TGCAGTGCTAGAGTGGAGGAAGTGCGTGAGGGCTACACCTTC
cdr3_aa: CSARVEEVREGYTF
cdr3_length: 14
j_call: TRBJ1-2
d_call: NA
v_call: TRBV20-1
clone_size: NA

cdr3_nt: TGCAGCGTTCGAGACACCCACTGGGGCTACACCTTC
cdr3_aa: CSVRDTHWGYTF
cdr3_length: 12
j_call: TRBJ1-2
d_call: NA
v_call: TRBV29-1
clone_size: many

cdr3_nt: TGCGCCAGCAGCTTGACTCCTTCCTATGGCTACACCTTC
cdr3_aa: CASSLTPSYGYTF
cdr3_length: 13
j_call: TRBJ1-2
d_call: NA
v_call: TRBV5-1
clone_size: NA

cdr3_nt: TGCAGTGCTAGATCTCCACTCGAAGTTGTCACCGGGGGAGATACGCAGTATTTT
cdr3_aa: CSARSPLEVVTGGDTQYF
cdr3_length: 18
j_call: TRBJ2-3
d_call: NA
v_call: TRBV20-1
clone_size: NA

cdr3_nt: TGTGCCAGCAGCCTCGGACTAGCGGGGGTGATCGGGGAGCTGTTTTTT
cdr3_aa: CASSLGLAGVIGELFF
cdr3_length: 16
j_call: TRBJ2-2
d_call: TRBD2
v_call: TRBV5-5
clone_size: NA